Shown below are 11 T cell receptor beta chains from a single sample sequenced in a study of blood T cells in healthy people across ages. The authors ran a second PCR of about 6 to 11 cycles using a sample-barcoded 5' primer and a J-beta primer mix. TCRdb recomputed calls from the 5' RACE reads with MiXCR, one row per CDR3 protein. The table includes more than 700,000 distinct CDR3 sequences, about 46% detected once. The sample was blood. The receptor set was obtained from an elderly man in good health.

This clonotype was recorded once. This may be a read error, as it is one base from a much larger clone. The rearrangement links TRBV7-8 to TRBJ2-6; possibly TRBD1 for D (5 bases). Per germline, CDR1 SGHVS and CDR2 FQNEAQ. CDR3 length: 14 amino acids. DNA of the CDR3: TGTGCCAGCAGCCAAAACTCTGGGGCCGACGTCCTGACTTTC. It is translated as CASSQNSGADVLTF.

This clonotype was observed at least ten times. The rearrangement uses TRBV20-1 and TRBJ2-3; the match to TRBD1 covers 7 bases. Per the germline V gene, CDR1 is DFQATT and CDR2 is SNEGSKA (reference sequence). This CDR3 contains 15 residues. V lost 6 bases and J lost 0; bases outside the gene matches: 9. CDR3 in DNA: TGCAGTGCGAGCGACAGGGACACTAGCACAGATACGCAGTATTTT. It codes for CSASDRDTSTDTQYF.

This clonotype was observed at least ten times. The rearrangement uses TRBV20-1 and TRBJ1-1, with 7 bases lining up with TRBD1. Trimming at V came to 0 bases and at J to 5 bases, leaving 9 bases not matched to a gene. Germline V gives CDR1 DFQATT, CDR2 SNEGSKA (reference sequence). The CDR3 is made up of 15 amino acids. DNA of the CDR3: TGCAGTGCTAGAGATGGGAAGGGGGCCGGAACTGAAGCTTTCTTT. Translation gives CSARDGKGAGTEAFF.

This clonotype has more than one count but fewer than ten. The V call is TRBV5-1, the J call TRBJ2-4, with 11 nucleotides matching TRBD1. In germline, CDR1 is SGHRS, CDR2 YFSETQ. This CDR3 is 15 amino acids long. The J segment lost 9 bases and the V segment lost 4 bases, leaving 9 bases of the junction unmatched. CDR3 residues: CASSKGQGELGIQYF. CDR3 coding DNA: TGCGCCAGCAGCAAGGGACAGGGGGAATTAGGCATTCAGTACTTC.

This clonotype was seen at least ten times. The chain carries TRBV5-1 and TRBJ2-1, with D possibly being TRBD1 (6 bases). The CDR3 runs to 15 residues. Deletions cut 3 bases from V and 6 bases from J, with 16 bases between. CDR1 and CDR2 (germline): SGHRS, YFSETQ. In nucleotides, the CDR3 is TGCGCCAGCAGCTCCCTGGGGGCAGATTCCAATGAGCAGTTCTTC. This sequence encodes CASSSLGADSNEQFF.

This clonotype was seen only a few times. The chain is built from TRBV7-2 and TRBJ2-1; 13 bases are shared with TRBD2. The CDR3 runs 15 residues. CDR1 is SGHTA and CDR2 is FQGNSA in the germline V gene. V lost 1 base, J lost 8 bases, and 2 bases stayed unmatched. Here the CDR3 reads CASSLVTSGGHEQFF. DNA of the CDR3: TGTGCCAGCAGCTTAGTGACTAGCGGGGGGCATGAGCAGTTCTTC.

This clonotype was counted only a few times. The chain recombines TRBV20-1 with TRBJ2-7; D possibly uses TRBD1 or TRBD2 (7 bases each). This CDR3 is 16 amino acids long. The germline gives CDR1 DFQATT, CDR2 SNEGSKA (reference sequence). The germline V and J ends were trimmed by 6 bases and 2 bases, with 23 bases remaining between them. The CDR3 bases are TGCAGTGCACGTCAACCGGGACAGCGGGATACCTACGAGCAGTACTTC. As protein: CSARQPGQRDTYEQYF.

This clonotype was counted between two and nine times. At one of its ends the junction is not consistent with the germline gene, which may arise from a read error. The chain links TRBV7-2 to TRBJ2-1; perhaps D is TRBD1 or TRBD2 (5 bases each). Germline assignment: CDR1 SGHTA and CDR2 FQGNSA. This CDR3 is built from 12 residues. The CDR3 loop reads CAGSLELGTRFF. CDR3 bases: TGTGCCGGCAGCTTAGAGTTGGGGACGCGGTTCTTC.

The chain employs TRBV3-1 and TRBJ1-5; D is unclear. Germline CDR1 is LGHDT and CDR2 is YNNKEL (reference sequence). V lost 0 bases and J lost 9, with 6 bases in between. This CDR3 is built from 12 residues. CDR3 in DNA: TGTGCCAGCAGCCAAGAGATGGGGCCCCAGCATTTT. Its protein product is CASSQEMGPQHF.

This clonotype was seen at least ten times. This chain uses TRBV4-3 with TRBJ2-1; TRBD2 aligns across 7 bases. V was clipped by 0 bases and J by 6 bases; unmatched bases: 5. CDR1 is LGHNA and CDR2 is YSLEER in the germline V gene. CDR3 length: 15 residues. CDR3 DNA sequence: TGCGCCAGCAGCCAAGATGCGGGAGTCGGCAATGAGCAGTTCTTC. Translating gives CASSQDAGVGNEQFF.

This clonotype was seen ten or more times. This chain joins TRBV5-1 and TRBJ2-1, with TRBD1 identical over 11 bases. Per germline, CDR1 SGHRS and CDR2 YFSETQ. CDR3 length: 16 amino acids. The J segment lost 8 bases and the V segment lost 3 bases, leaving 10 bases of the junction unmatched. The CDR3 DNA is TGCGCCAGCAGCTACACGCCGGGACAGGGGGTCGATGAGCAGTTCTTC. Translating it yields CASSYTPGQGVDEQFF.